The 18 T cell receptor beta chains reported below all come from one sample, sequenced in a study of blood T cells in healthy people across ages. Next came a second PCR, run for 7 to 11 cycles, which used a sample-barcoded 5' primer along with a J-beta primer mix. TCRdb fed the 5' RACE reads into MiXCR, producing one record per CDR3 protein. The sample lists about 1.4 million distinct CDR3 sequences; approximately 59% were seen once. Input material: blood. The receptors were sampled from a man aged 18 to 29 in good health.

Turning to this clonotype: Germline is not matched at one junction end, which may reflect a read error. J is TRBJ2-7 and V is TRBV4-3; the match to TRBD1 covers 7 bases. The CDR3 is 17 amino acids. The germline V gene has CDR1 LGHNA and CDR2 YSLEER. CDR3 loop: CASSQVMSRGQRHEQYF. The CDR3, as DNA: TGCGCTAGCAGCCAAGTTATGAGTAGGGGACAGCGCCACGAGCAGTACTTC.

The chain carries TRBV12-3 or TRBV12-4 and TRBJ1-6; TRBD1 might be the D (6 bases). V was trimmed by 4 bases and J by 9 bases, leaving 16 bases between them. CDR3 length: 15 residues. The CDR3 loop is CASSSDRDKVSPLHF. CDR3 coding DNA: TGTGCCAGCAGTTCGGACAGAGACAAGGTTTCACCCCTCCACTTT.

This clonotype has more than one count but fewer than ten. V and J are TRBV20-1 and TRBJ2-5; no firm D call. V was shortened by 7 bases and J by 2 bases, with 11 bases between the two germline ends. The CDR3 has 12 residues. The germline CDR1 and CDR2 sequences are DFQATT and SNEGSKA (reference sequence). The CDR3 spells CSVPLGQETQYF. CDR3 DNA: TGCAGTGTCCCCCTAGGACAAGAGACCCAGTACTTC.

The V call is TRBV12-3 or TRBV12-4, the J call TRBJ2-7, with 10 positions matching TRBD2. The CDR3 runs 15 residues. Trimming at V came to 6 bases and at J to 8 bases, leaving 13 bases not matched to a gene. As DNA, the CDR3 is TGTGCCAGCAGCCGCGACCTAGCGGGAGTTCAGCAGCAGTACTTC. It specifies CASSRDLAGVQQQYF.

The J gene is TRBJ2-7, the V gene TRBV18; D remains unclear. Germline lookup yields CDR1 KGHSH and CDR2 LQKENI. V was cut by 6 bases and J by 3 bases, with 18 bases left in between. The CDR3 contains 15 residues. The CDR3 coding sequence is TGTGCCAGCTCCCAAAAGTTAGAGACCAGCTACGAGCAGTACTTC. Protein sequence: CASSQKLETSYEQYF.

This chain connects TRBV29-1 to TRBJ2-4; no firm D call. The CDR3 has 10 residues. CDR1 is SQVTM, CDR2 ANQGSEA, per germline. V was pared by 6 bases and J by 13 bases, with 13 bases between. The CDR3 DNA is TGCAGCGTCGCCGATTACGGGCAGTACTTC. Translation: CSVADYGQYF.

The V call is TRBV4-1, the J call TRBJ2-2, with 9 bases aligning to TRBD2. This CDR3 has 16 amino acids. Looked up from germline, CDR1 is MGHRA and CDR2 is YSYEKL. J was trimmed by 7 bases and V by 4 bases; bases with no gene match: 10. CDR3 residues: CASSRERGLAFGELFF. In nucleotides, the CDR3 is TGCGCCAGCAGCCGCGAGAGGGGACTAGCATTCGGGGAGCTGTTTTTT.

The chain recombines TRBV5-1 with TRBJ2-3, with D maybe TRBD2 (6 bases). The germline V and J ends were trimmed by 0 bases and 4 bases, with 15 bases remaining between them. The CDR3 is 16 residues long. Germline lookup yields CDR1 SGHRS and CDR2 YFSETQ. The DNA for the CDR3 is TGCGCCAGCAGCTTGGGGATCCCGGGAGCGGCAGATACGCAGTATTTT. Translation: CASSLGIPGAADTQYF. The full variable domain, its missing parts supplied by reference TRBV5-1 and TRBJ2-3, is KAGVTQTPRYLIKTRGQQVTLSCSPISGHRSVSWYQQTPGQGLQFLFEYFSETQRNKGNFPGRFSGRQFSNSRSEMNVSTLELGDSALYLCASSLGIPGAADTQYFGPGTRLTVL.

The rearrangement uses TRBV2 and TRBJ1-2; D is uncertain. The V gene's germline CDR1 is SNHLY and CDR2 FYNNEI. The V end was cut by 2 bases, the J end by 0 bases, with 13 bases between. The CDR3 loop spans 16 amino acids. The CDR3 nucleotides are TGTGCCAGCAGTGAATTCAGGCTAGGAGCTAACTATGGCTACACCTTC. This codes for CASSEFRLGANYGYTF.

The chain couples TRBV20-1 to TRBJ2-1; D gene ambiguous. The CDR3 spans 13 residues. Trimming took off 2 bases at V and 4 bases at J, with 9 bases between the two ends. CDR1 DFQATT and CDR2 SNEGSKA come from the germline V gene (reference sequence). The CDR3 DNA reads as TGCAGTGCTAGAATAGTAGTGTACAATGAGCAGTTCTTC. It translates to CSARIVVYNEQFF.

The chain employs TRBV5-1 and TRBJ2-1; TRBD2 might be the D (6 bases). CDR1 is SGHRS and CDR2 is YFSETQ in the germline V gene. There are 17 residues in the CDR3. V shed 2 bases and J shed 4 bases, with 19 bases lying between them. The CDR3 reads CASSFTPPGLEYNEQFF. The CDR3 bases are TGCGCCAGCAGCTTCACACCCCCGGGACTGGAATACAATGAGCAGTTCTTC.

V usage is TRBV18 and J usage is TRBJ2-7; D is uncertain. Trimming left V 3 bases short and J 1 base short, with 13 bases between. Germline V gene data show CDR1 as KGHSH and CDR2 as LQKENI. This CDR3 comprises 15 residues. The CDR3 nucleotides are TGTGCCAGCTCACCGGTGGTTGGCGGATCCTACGAGCAGTACTTC. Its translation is CASSPVVGGSYEQYF.

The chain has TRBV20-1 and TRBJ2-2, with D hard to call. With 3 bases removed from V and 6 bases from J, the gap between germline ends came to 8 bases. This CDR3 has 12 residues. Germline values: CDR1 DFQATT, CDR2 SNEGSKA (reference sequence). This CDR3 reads CSASKEAGELFF. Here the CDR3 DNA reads TGCAGTGCTAGTAAAGAGGCCGGGGAGCTGTTTTTT.

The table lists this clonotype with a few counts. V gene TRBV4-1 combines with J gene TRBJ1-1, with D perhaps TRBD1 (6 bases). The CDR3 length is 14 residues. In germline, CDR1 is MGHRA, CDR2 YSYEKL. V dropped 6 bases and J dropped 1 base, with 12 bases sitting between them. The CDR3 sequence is CASSRTVGNTEAFF. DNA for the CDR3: TGCGCCAGCAGTCGGACAGTCGGGAACACTGAAGCTTTCTTT.

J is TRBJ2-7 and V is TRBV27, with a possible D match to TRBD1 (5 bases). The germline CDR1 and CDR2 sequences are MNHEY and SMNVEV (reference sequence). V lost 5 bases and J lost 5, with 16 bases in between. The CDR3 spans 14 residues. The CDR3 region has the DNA TGTGCCAGCAGTACAAGATCCAGGGAAAACGAGCAGTACTTC. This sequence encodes CASSTRSRENEQYF.

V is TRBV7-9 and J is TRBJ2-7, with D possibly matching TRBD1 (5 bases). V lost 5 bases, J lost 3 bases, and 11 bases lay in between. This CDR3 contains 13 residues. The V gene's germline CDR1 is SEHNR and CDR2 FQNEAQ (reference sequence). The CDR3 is CASSPLGHYEQYF. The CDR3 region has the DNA TGTGCCAGCAGCCCATTGGGGCACTACGAGCAGTACTTC.

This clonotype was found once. CDR3 bases: TGTGCCAGCAGACTAGGGCCGGGGGCCCAGTACTTC. Translated: CASRLGPGAQYF. The chain uses TRBV7-2 and TRBJ2-5; possibly TRBD2 for D (6 bases). Trimming cost V 6 bases and J 9 bases, with 14 bases left between them. This CDR3 spans 12 amino acids. Germline V CDR1 and CDR2: SGHTA, FQGNSA.

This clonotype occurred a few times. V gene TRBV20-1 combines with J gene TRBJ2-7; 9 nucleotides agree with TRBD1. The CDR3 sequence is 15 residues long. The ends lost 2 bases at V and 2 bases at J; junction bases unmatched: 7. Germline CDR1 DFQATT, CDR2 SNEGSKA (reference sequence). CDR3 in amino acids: CSARNPGQGPYEQYF. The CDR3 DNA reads TGCAGTGCTAGAAACCCGGGACAGGGACCCTACGAGCAGTACTTC.